Listed below are T cell receptor beta chains from one sample, sequenced in a study of OX40 agonist ivuxolimab in advanced cancers. Libraries were prepared by immunoSEQ multiplex PCR; TCRdb keeps only in-frame clonotypes and omits some of them. The sample contains about 60,000 clones, approximately 86% of which appear only once. The sequences come from CD4+ or CD8+ T cells sorted from blood, collected in a trial of the OX40 agonist ivuxolimab. All receptors derive from an adult with an advanced solid tumor such as melanoma, head and neck, liver or kidney cancer. Each CDR3 is given with its conserved first and last residue. Fields, in order: clone size, J gene, D gene, V gene, CDR3 DNA, CDR3 protein. D genes are given only for firm matches. Only some rows state a clone size, as once, few, many or a class for expanded clones.

clone_size: once; j_call: TRBJ2-7; d_call: NA; v_call: TRBV7-7; cdr3_nt: TGTGCTAGCAGTTTGCTCAGGGGCTACGAGCAGTACTTC; cdr3_aa: CASSLLRGYEQYF
clone_size: NA; j_call: TRBJ2-1; d_call: NA; v_call: TRBV14; cdr3_nt: TGTGCCAGCAGCCTCTTGATGACAGGCTACAATGAGCAGTTCTTC; cdr3_aa: CASSLLMTGYNEQFF
clone_size: NA; j_call: TRBJ1-6; d_call: NA; v_call: TRBV5-1; cdr3_nt: TGCGCCAGCAGCTTGGCAGGACAAGGTAATTCACCCCTCCACTTT; cdr3_aa: CASSLAGQGNSPLHF
clone_size: NA; j_call: TRBJ1-2; d_call: NA; v_call: TRBV10-3; cdr3_nt: TGTGCCATCAACAATTCGACAGCCAACTATGGCTACACCTTC; cdr3_aa: CAINNSTANYGYTF
clone_size: NA; j_call: TRBJ2-2; d_call: NA; v_call: TRBV9; cdr3_nt: TGTGCCAGCAGCGTAGATTATCGGGAGAACACCGGGGAGCTGTTTTTT; cdr3_aa: CASSVDYRENTGELFF
clone_size: NA; j_call: TRBJ2-5; d_call: NA; v_call: TRBV15; cdr3_nt: TGTGCCACCAGCAGAGTGACAGACGCCCAAGAGACCCAGTACTTC; cdr3_aa: CATSRVTDAQETQYF
clone_size: NA; j_call: TRBJ1-2; d_call: NA; v_call: TRBV10-2; cdr3_nt: TGCGCCAGCAGTGAAATGGTTAGGTCCGGCGAAGGCTACACCTTC; cdr3_aa: CASSEMVRSGEGYTF
clone_size: NA; j_call: TRBJ1-5; d_call: TRBD1; v_call: TRBV5-6; cdr3_nt: TGTGCCAGCAGCTTGGATCGACAGGGGGGTCAGCCCCAGCATTTT; cdr3_aa: CASSLDRQGGQPQHF
clone_size: NA; j_call: TRBJ1-2; d_call: NA; v_call: TRBV9; cdr3_nt: TGTGCCAGCAGCGTAGATGAAGGAAGTAACTTGCGCTACACCTTC; cdr3_aa: CASSVDEGSNLRYTF
clone_size: few; j_call: TRBJ1-5; d_call: NA; v_call: TRBV27; cdr3_nt: TGTGCCAGCAGTTTTCGGGGTCAGCCCCAGCATTTT; cdr3_aa: CASSFRGQPQHF
clone_size: NA; j_call: TRBJ2-5; d_call: NA; v_call: TRBV5-1; cdr3_nt: TGCGCCAGCAGCCGGGCGGCCGTACAAGAGACCCAGTACTTC; cdr3_aa: CASSRAAVQETQYF
clone_size: NA; j_call: TRBJ1-2; d_call: TRBD1; v_call: TRBV6-5; cdr3_nt: TGTGCCAGCAGTTGGAGACAGGGCGATGGCTACACCTTC; cdr3_aa: CASSWRQGDGYTF
clone_size: NA; j_call: TRBJ2-2; d_call: NA; v_call: TRBV5-5; cdr3_nt: TGTGCCAGCAGCTTTTACAGGAGCGGGGAGCTGTTTTTT; cdr3_aa: CASSFYRSGELFF
clone_size: once; j_call: TRBJ1-3; d_call: NA; v_call: TRBV10-2; cdr3_nt: TGCGCCAGCAGTGGGGAACTTACTGGAAACACCATATATTTT; cdr3_aa: CASSGELTGNTIYF
clone_size: NA; j_call: TRBJ2-5; d_call: TRBD2; v_call: TRBV7-3; cdr3_nt: TGTGCCAGCAGCCCTGGGAGGGCTAGCGGGGGGCAAGAGACCCAGTACTTC; cdr3_aa: CASSPGRASGGQETQYF
clone_size: once; j_call: TRBJ1-3; d_call: NA; v_call: TRBV11-2; cdr3_nt: TGTGCCAGCAGCTTCCGGACACCCTACCTCGGAAACACCATATATTTT; cdr3_aa: CASSFRTPYLGNTIYF
clone_size: NA; j_call: TRBJ1-1; d_call: NA; v_call: TRBV6-5; cdr3_nt: TGTGCCAGCAGCCCTGTGGGTGGGGTCACTGAAGCTTTCTTT; cdr3_aa: CASSPVGGVTEAFF
clone_size: NA; j_call: TRBJ1-3; d_call: NA; v_call: TRBV7-2; cdr3_nt: TGTGCCAGCAGCACCACAGGGAACTCTGGAAACACCATATATTTT; cdr3_aa: CASSTTGNSGNTIYF
clone_size: NA; j_call: TRBJ1-1; d_call: NA; v_call: TRBV14; cdr3_nt: TGTGCCAGCAGCCAATTCACTTACGGCGCACCAGAAGCTTTCTTT; cdr3_aa: CASSQFTYGAPEAFF
clone_size: NA; j_call: TRBJ2-3; d_call: NA; v_call: TRBV5-1; cdr3_nt: TGCGCCAGCAGCTTGGTGGGTTCGGGGGTGGAAGATACGCAGTATTTT; cdr3_aa: CASSLVGSGVEDTQYF
clone_size: NA; j_call: TRBJ2-2; d_call: NA; v_call: TRBV7-8; cdr3_nt: TGTGCCAGCAGCAAAGGAGGGGATCGGGAGCTGTTTTTT; cdr3_aa: CASSKGGDRELFF
clone_size: NA; j_call: TRBJ2-4; d_call: NA; v_call: TRBV15; cdr3_nt: TGTGCCACCAGCATGGACAAAGGTGACATTCAGTACTTC; cdr3_aa: CATSMDKGDIQYF
clone_size: NA; j_call: TRBJ2-2; d_call: NA; v_call: TRBV5-4; cdr3_nt: TGTGCCAGCAGCTTAGTCCGGGGCCGCGGGGAGCTGTTTTTT; cdr3_aa: CASSLVRGRGELFF
clone_size: few; j_call: TRBJ1-4; d_call: TRBD1; v_call: TRBV11-2; cdr3_nt: TGTGCCAGCAGCTCATTACAGGGGGCTAATGAAAAACTGTTTTTT; cdr3_aa: CASSSLQGANEKLFF
clone_size: NA; j_call: TRBJ1-4; d_call: NA; v_call: TRBV7-7; cdr3_nt: TGTGCTAGCAGCTTAGGAATAAATGAAAAACTGTTTTTT; cdr3_aa: CASSLGINEKLFF
clone_size: NA; j_call: TRBJ1-3; d_call: NA; v_call: TRBV4-3; cdr3_nt: TGCGCCAGCAGCCAAGTCGCAGGGAACACCATATATTTT; cdr3_aa: CASSQVAGNTIYF
clone_size: NA; j_call: TRBJ1-2; d_call: NA; v_call: TRBV28; cdr3_nt: TGTGCCAGCAGTAGATCGACTGGGTATGGCTACACCTTC; cdr3_aa: CASSRSTGYGYTF
clone_size: few; j_call: TRBJ1-1; d_call: NA; v_call: TRBV6-5; cdr3_nt: TGTGCCAGCAGTGGGGGGGGGTTCGCTTTCTTT; cdr3_aa: CASSGGGFAFF
clone_size: NA; j_call: TRBJ2-1; d_call: NA; v_call: TRBV5-6; cdr3_nt: TGTGCCAGCAGCCCGGTGCCCGTCAATGAGCAGTTCTTC; cdr3_aa: CASSPVPVNEQFF
clone_size: NA; j_call: TRBJ2-7; d_call: NA; v_call: TRBV21-1; cdr3_nt: TGTGCCAGCAGCAAAGGCAGGGACCTACTCGAAAACCCCTACGAGCAGTACTTC; cdr3_aa: CASSKGRDLLENPYEQYF
clone_size: NA; j_call: TRBJ1-2; d_call: NA; v_call: TRBV6-1; cdr3_nt: TGTGCCAGCAGTGAAGAGGGGCGTTGGACCTATGGCTACACCTTC; cdr3_aa: CASSEEGRWTYGYTF
clone_size: NA; j_call: TRBJ1-1; d_call: NA; v_call: TRBV6-6; cdr3_nt: TGTGCCAGCAGTTACGGCAGGTCTGAAGCTTTCTTT; cdr3_aa: CASSYGRSEAFF
clone_size: NA; j_call: TRBJ2-2; d_call: NA; v_call: TRBV7-6; cdr3_nt: TGTGCCAGCAGCTTAGTCCCCGGGGAACTGTTTTTT; cdr3_aa: CASSLVPGELFF
clone_size: NA; j_call: TRBJ1-4; d_call: NA; v_call: TRBV18; cdr3_nt: TGTGCCAGCTCACCATCTTTGGGGGCGCACGAAAAACTGTTTTTT; cdr3_aa: CASSPSLGAHEKLFF
clone_size: NA; j_call: TRBJ2-7; d_call: NA; v_call: TRBV2; cdr3_nt: TGTGCCAGCAGTTGGGCGCAGCCGGCCGAGCAGTACTTC; cdr3_aa: CASSWAQPAEQYF
clone_size: NA; j_call: TRBJ1-1; d_call: NA; v_call: TRBV5-1; cdr3_nt: TGCGCCAGCAGCCGTGGGACCTCCACACGGGACACTGAAGCTTTCTTT; cdr3_aa: CASSRGTSTRDTEAFF
clone_size: NA; j_call: TRBJ2-3; d_call: TRBD1; v_call: TRBV5-5; cdr3_nt: TGTGCCAGCAGCACAACAGACAGGGCGACAGATACGCAGTATTTT; cdr3_aa: CASSTTDRATDTQYF
clone_size: NA; j_call: TRBJ2-7; d_call: NA; v_call: TRBV9; cdr3_nt: TGTGCCAGCAGCGTAGGGCAGAAACTACCGGACGAGCAGTACTTC; cdr3_aa: CASSVGQKLPDEQYF
clone_size: NA; j_call: TRBJ2-1; d_call: TRBD2; v_call: TRBV6-5; cdr3_nt: TGTGCCAGCAGTTACGGCGGGGGGCCAGGGGAGCAGTTCTTC; cdr3_aa: CASSYGGGPGEQFF
clone_size: NA; j_call: TRBJ1-2; d_call: NA; v_call: TRBV7-6; cdr3_nt: TGTGCCAGCAGCTTAGGCTTATCAGGGCGAGGCTACACCTTC; cdr3_aa: CASSLGLSGRGYTF
clone_size: once; j_call: TRBJ2-1; d_call: NA; v_call: TRBV27; cdr3_nt: TGTGCCAGCAGTCCCACAGGGATTGAGCAGTTCTTC; cdr3_aa: CASSPTGIEQFF